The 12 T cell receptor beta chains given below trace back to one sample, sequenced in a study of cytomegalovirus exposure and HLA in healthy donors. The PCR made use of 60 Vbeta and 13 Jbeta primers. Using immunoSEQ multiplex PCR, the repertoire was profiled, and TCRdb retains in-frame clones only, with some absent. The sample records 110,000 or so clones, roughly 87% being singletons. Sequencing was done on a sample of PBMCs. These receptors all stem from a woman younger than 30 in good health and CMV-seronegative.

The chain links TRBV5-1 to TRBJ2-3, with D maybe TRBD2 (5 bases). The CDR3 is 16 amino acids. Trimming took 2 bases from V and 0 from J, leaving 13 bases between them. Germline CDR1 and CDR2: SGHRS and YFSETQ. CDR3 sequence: CASSFRAGTSTDTQYF. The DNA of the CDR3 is TGCGCCAGCAGCTTCCGGGCGGGTACTAGCACAGATACGCAGTATTTT.

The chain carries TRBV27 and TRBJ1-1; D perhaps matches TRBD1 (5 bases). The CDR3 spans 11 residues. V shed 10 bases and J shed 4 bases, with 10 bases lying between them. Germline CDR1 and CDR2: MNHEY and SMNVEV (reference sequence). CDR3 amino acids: CAIRGGTEAFF. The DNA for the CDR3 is TGTGCCATCCGCGGGGGCACTGAAGCTTTCTTT.

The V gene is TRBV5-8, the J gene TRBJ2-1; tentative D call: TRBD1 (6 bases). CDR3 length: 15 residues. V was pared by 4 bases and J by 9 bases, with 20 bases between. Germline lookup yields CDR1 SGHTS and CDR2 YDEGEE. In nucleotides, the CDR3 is TGTGCCAGCAGCGCAAGGGGGAGTAGCAGTGGTGAGCAGTTCTTC. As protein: CASSARGSSSGEQFF. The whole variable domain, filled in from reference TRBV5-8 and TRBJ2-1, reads EAGVTQSPTHLIKTRGQQATLRCSPISGHTSVYWYQQALGLGLQFLLWYDEGEERNRGNFPPRFSGRQFPNYSSELNVNALELEDSALYLCASSARGSSSGEQFFGPGTRLTVL.

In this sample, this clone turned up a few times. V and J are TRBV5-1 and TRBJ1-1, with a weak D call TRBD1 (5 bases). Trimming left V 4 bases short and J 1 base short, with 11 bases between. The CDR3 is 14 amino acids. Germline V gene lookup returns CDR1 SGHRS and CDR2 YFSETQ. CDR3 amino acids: CASSPDSSNTEAFF. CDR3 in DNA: TGCGCCAGCAGCCCTGACAGCTCGAACACTGAAGCTTTCTTT.

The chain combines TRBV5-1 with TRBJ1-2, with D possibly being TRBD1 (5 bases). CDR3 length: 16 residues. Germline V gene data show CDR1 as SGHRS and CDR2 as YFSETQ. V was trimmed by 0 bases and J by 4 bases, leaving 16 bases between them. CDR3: CASSLAQGGRGYGYTF. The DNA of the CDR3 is TGCGCCAGCAGCTTGGCTCAGGGAGGACGCGGCTATGGCTACACCTTC. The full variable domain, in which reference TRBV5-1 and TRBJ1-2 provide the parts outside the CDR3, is KAGVTQTPRYLIKTRGQQVTLSCSPISGHRSVSWYQQTPGQGLQFLFEYFSETQRNKGNFPGRFSGRQFSNSRSEMNVSTLELGDSALYLCASSLAQGGRGYGYTFGSGTRLTVV.

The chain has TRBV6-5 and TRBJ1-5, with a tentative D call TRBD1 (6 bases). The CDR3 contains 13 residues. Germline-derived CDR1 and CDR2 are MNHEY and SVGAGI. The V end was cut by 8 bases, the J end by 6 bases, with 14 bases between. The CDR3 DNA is TGTGCCAGCCGGGGAGGGGGAGGTCAGCCCCAGCATTTT. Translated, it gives CASRGGGGQPQHF.

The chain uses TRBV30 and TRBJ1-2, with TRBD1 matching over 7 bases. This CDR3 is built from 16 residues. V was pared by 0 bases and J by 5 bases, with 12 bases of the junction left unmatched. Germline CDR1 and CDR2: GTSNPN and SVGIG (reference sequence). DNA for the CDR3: TGTGCCTGGAGTGTATCACCGGGACAGCCTGATTATGGCTACACCTTC. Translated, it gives CAWSVSPGQPDYGYTF.

DNA of the CDR3: TGTGCTAGTGGTTTGGTGGGGGCCCCCACTGAAGCTTTCTTT. This sequence encodes CASGLVGAPTEAFF. The chain employs TRBV12-5 and TRBJ1-1; D is possibly TRBD1 (6 bases). Between the trimmed V and J ends, which lost 0 bases and 4 bases, there was a span of 9 bases. Per germline, CDR1 LGHNT and CDR2 FRNRAP. The CDR3 covers 14 residues.

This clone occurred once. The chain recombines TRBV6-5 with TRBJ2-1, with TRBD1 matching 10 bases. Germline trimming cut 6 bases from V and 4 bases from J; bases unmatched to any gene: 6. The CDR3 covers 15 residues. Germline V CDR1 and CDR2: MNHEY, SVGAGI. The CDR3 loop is CASRDRGQGYNEQFF. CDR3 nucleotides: TGTGCCAGCAGAGACAGGGGGCAGGGGTACAATGAGCAGTTCTTC.

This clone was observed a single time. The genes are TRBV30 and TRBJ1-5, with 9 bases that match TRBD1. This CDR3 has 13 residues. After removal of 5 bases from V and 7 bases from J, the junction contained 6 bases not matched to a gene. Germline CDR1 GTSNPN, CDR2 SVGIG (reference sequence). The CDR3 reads CAWQTGGNQPQHF. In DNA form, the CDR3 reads TGTGCCTGGCAGACAGGGGGGAACCAGCCCCAGCATTTT.

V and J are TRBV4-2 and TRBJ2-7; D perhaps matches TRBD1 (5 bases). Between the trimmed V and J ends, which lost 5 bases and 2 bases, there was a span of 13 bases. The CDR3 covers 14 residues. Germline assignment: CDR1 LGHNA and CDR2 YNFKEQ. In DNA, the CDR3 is TGTGCCAGCAGCGTTCAGGGCCTTACCTACGAGCAGTACTTC. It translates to CASSVQGLTYEQYF.

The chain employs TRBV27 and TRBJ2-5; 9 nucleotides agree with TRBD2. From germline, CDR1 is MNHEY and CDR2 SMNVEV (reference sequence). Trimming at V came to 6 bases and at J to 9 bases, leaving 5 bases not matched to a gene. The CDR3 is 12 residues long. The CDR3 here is CASSLAGGPQYF. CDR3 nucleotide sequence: TGTGCCAGCAGCCTCGCGGGGGGGCCCCAGTACTTC.